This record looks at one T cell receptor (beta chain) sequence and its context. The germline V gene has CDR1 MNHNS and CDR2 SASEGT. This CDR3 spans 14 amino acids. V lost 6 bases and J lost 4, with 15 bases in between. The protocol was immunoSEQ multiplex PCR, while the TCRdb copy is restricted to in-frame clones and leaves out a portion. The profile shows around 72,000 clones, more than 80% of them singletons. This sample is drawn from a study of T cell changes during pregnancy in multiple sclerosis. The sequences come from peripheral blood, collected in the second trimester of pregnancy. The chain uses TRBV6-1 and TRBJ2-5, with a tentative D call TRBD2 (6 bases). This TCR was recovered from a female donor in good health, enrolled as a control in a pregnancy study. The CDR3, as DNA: TGTGCCAGCAGCTCCCCGGGGAGGCCAGAGACCCAGTACTTC. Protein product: CASSSPGRPETQYF.